This record covers a single T cell receptor (beta chain). This clonotype was observed a single time. The clone's antigen remains unknown. No per-base quality is available; no much larger clone lies one base away. A read on its own is weak evidence. RNA was extracted with the RNeasy kit and roughly 0.45 to 1 ug was reverse transcribed using random hexamers. The immunoSEQ multiplex PCR assay, covering 54 Vbeta and 13 Jbeta segments, was used to amplify TCR beta CDR3 regions. PCR amplification bias was corrected by using a synthetic template baseline for primer optimization and computational correction. The published analysis was carried out like this. Reads were annotated to V, D and J genes per IMGT and analyzed with immunoSEQ Analyzer, keeping only productive sequences. Clonality was computed as one minus Shannon entropy normalized by log2 of the number of productive unique sequences. For each patient and control, public and private clones were evaluated within the 100 most prevalent clones. Clones were defined as Susac-specific when absent from the healthy and MS cohorts, from fewer than 1,200 published viral clones and from other ImmuneACCESS disease sequences. The public reads were reanalyzed by TCRdb: fastp trimming at Q25, MiXCR alignment, in-frame beta chains only. Rows with a matching CDR3 protein are joined into one entry that keeps the most common DNA and genes. TCRdb assigned the V and J calls; the authors' analysis was not used. The sample records 100,000 or so distinct CDR3 sequences, 85% to 95% of which are singletons. The leading ten clones occupy over 0.3% of the sample.

This sample is part of a study of CD8 T cells in Susac syndrome (dated by TCRdb to between 2017 and 2020). With regard to the full study: Among the Susac syndrome patients who were sequenced, clinically active disease was present in five or six and clinical remission was observed in fewer than ten. Susac syndrome patients were therapy-naive, on corticosteroids (some also receiving IVIg), or on IVIg alone at blood withdrawal. The study used repertoire sequencing to test whether antigen drove CD8+ T cell activation and differentiation in Susac syndrome.

Overall study results and their limits: The number of individuals in the TCR sequencing and HLA analysis was acknowledged as relatively small. The CD4+ T cell repertoire of patients with Susac syndrome showed no detectable clonal expansion.

High-throughput TCR beta sequencing profiled peripheral blood CD8+ and CD4+ T cells from healthy donors, Susac syndrome patients and multiple sclerosis patients. The Susac syndrome patients fulfilled recently defined diagnostic criteria for either definite or probable disease. Bulk CD8+ and CD4+ T cells were purified by magnetic negative isolation, whereas CD8+ TEMRA cells were enriched by FACS. Blood was drawn into EDTA tubes, processed within 24 hours, and PBMCs were isolated by density gradient centrifugation. PBMCs intended for TCR sequencing were frozen in liquid nitrogen and were later thawed in a 37 degrees C water bath. The sorted or isolated CD4+, CD8+ and CD8+ TEMRA cells reached a purity of at least 90%. Specimen: CD4+ T cells from PBMCs. The sequence was obtained from a human donor with Susac syndrome.

The DNA sequence is as follows: TGTGCCAGCAGCCCATCAGGGGTGCGCAATCAGCCCCAGCATTTT. Translated, this gives CASSPSGVRNQPQHF. The sequence links TRBV3-1 to TRBJ1-5; a weak D assignment points to TRBD1 (6 bases agree). The cysteine opens and the phenylalanine closes a CDR3 of 15 amino acids. The DNA shown is the 45-base CDR3, in frame from base 1. CDR1 and CDR2 (LGHDT, YNNKEL) derive from the germline V gene (reference sequence). A distance of 12 bases separates the germline ends of V and J, which lose 4 bases and 2 bases respectively.